Following are 10 T cell receptor beta chains from one sample sequenced in a study of cytomegalovirus exposure and HLA in healthy donors. The PCR employed 60 Vbeta primers together with 13 Jbeta primers. Profiling relied on immunoSEQ multiplex PCR, and the TCRdb table lists in-frame clones only, not all of them. The sample holds about 18,000 clones; under 80% are singletons and the top ten take 3.7%. Input material: PBMCs. The receptors derive from a young man in good health and CMV-seronegative.

The chain combines TRBV5-4 with TRBJ2-1; 8 nucleotides align to TRBD2. Germline assignment: CDR1 SGHNT and CDR2 YYREEE (reference sequence). V dropped 3 bases and J dropped 2; count of bases not matched to a gene: 7. The CDR3 covers 16 residues. The DNA for the CDR3 is TGTGCCAGCAGCTACGGGGGGGGGCAACCCTACAATGAGCAGTTCTTC. Translated: CASSYGGGQPYNEQFF.

The chain has TRBV7-8 and TRBJ2-7; D might be TRBD2 (5 bases). The germline V gene encodes CDR1 SGHVS and CDR2 FQNEAQ. Trimming removed 2 bases from V and 2 bases from J, with 13 bases in between. The CDR3 has 15 residues. The CDR3 coding sequence is TGTGCCAGCAGCTTAAGAGGGATTGGGACCTACGAGCAGTACTTC. Protein: CASSLRGIGTYEQYF. The full variable domain, in which reference TRBV7-8 and TRBJ2-7 provide the parts outside the CDR3, is GAGVSQSPRYKVAKRGQDVALRCDPISGHVSLFWYQQALGQGPEFLTYFQNEAQLDKSGLPSDRFFAERPEGSVSTLKIQRTQQEDSAVYLCASSLRGIGTYEQYFGPGTRLTVT.

This clone rates as medium-sized (0.01 to 0.1%). The V and J genes are TRBV19 and TRBJ1-5; 9 nucleotides line up with TRBD1. Losses at the gene ends were 10 bases for V and 5 bases for J; bases not matched to a gene: 3. The CDR3 loop spans 12 amino acids. Germline V gives CDR1 LNHDA, CDR2 SQIVND (reference sequence). In DNA form, the CDR3 reads TGTGCCACCGGGACAGGGTATCAGCCCCAGCATTTT. Translated, it gives CATGTGYQPQHF.

V and J are TRBV6-5 and TRBJ1-5, with TRBD1 identical over 7 bases. The CDR3 is 13 residues long. From germline, CDR1 is MNHEY and CDR2 SVGAGI. The J segment lost 5 bases and the V segment lost 8 bases, leaving 6 bases of the junction unmatched. CDR3 region: CASRGQPYQPQHF. Here the CDR3 DNA reads TGTGCCAGCCGGGGACAGCCATATCAGCCCCAGCATTTT.

This sequence joins TRBV29-1 and TRBJ2-2, with TRBD1 identical over 7 bases. The CDR3 contains 13 residues. Per the germline V gene, CDR1 is SQVTM and CDR2 is ANQGSEA. Trimming took 7 bases from V and 2 from J; bases not matched to a gene: 4. The CDR3 nucleotides read TGCAGCGCCTGGGACAGCAACACCGGGGAGCTGTTTTTT. Residues: CSAWDSNTGELFF.

This sequence joins TRBV5-1 and TRBJ1-5; D is unresolved. This CDR3 has 15 residues. With 0 bases removed from V and 2 bases from J, the gap between germline ends came to 9 bases. Per the germline V gene, CDR1 is SGHRS and CDR2 is YFSETQ. CDR3 bases: TGCGCCAGCAGCTTGGGAGGGATCGGCAATCAGCCCCAGCATTTT. Translation: CASSLGGIGNQPQHF. Full variable domain (rest looked up from reference TRBV5-1 and TRBJ1-5): KAGVTQTPRYLIKTRGQQVTLSCSPISGHRSVSWYQQTPGQGLQFLFEYFSETQRNKGNFPGRFSGRQFSNSRSEMNVSTLELGDSALYLCASSLGGIGNQPQHFGDGTRLSIL.

Only a few counts were recorded for this clone. The rearrangement links TRBV5-1 to TRBJ2-1; D is unresolved. The ends were cut back, 2 bases at V and 0 bases at J, with 9 bases in the middle. Germline V gene data show CDR1 as SGHRS and CDR2 as YFSETQ. The CDR3 is 15 amino acids. CDR3 sequence: CASSLGGNSYNEQFF. In DNA form, the CDR3 reads TGCGCCAGCAGCTTAGGCGGCAACTCCTACAATGAGCAGTTCTTC.

This clone was recorded a few times. J is TRBJ2-2 and V is TRBV9, with 10 bases lining up with TRBD1. From germline, CDR1 is SGDLS and CDR2 YYNGEE. The J segment lost 7 bases and the V segment lost 3 bases, leaving 3 bases of the junction unmatched. The CDR3 covers 14 residues. CDR3 nucleotide sequence: TGTGCCAGCAGCGGACAGGGGGCAGTCGGGGAGCTGTTTTTT. Amino acid sequence: CASSGQGAVGELFF.

This rearrangement joins TRBV6-5 to TRBJ2-1, with 7 nucleotides matching TRBD2. Looked up from germline, CDR1 is MNHEY and CDR2 is SVGAGI. CDR3 length equals 15 residues. The ends lost 0 bases at V and 9 bases at J; junction bases unmatched: 8. The CDR3 loop reads CASSYSETSWSEQFF. The CDR3 DNA sequence: TGTGCCAGCAGTTACTCGGAGACTAGCTGGAGTGAGCAGTTCTTC.

The chain joins TRBV29-1 to TRBJ1-1; D is possibly TRBD1 (6 bases). The germline V gene has CDR1 SQVTM and CDR2 ANQGSEA. The V gene lost 5 bases and the J gene lost 1 base, with 14 bases spanning the gap. This CDR3 spans 14 amino acids. The CDR3 DNA reads TGCAGCGTTCTCCTCGACAGGACGAACACTGAAGCTTTCTTT. Translation: CSVLLDRTNTEAFF.